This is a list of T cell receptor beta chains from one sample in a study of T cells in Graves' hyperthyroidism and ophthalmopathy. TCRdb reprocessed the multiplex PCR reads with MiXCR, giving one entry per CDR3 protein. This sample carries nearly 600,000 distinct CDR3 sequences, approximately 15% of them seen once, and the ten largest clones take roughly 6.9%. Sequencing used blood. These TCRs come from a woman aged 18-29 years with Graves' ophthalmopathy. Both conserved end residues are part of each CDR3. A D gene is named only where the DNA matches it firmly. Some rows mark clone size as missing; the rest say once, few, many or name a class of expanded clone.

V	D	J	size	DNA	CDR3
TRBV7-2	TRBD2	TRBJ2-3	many	TGTGCCAGCAGCTTGAGGCTGCTACCGGGGGGAGATACGCAGTATTTT	CASSLRLLPGGDTQYF
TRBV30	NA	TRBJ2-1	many	TGTGCCTGGAGTCAGGGTGCTGAGCAGTTCTTC	CAWSQGAEQFF
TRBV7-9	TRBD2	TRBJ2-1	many	TGTGCCAGCAGCCATACCTCCCGGACTAGCGTCAGCGATGAGCAGTTCTTC	CASSHTSRTSVSDEQFF
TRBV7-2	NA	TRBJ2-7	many	TGTGCCAGCAGCCCCATACTCGGACACTACGAGCAGTACTTC	CASSPILGHYEQYF
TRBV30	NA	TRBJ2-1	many	TGTGCCTGGAGTGTACAGGGCGGGTTTGATGAGCAGTTCTTC	CAWSVQGGFDEQFF
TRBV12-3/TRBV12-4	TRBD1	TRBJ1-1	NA	TGTGCCAGCAGTTTCGGGACAGGGTTTTACACTGAAGCTTTCTTT	CASSFGTGFYTEAFF
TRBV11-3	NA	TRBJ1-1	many	TGTGCCAGCAGCTTTAGACCAGCTATGAACACTGAAGCTTTCTTT	CASSFRPAMNTEAFF
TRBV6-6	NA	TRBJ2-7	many	TGTGCCAGCAGTTACCAGCCAAACAGGGAAGGGTTATACGAGCAGTACTTC	CASSYQPNREGLYEQYF
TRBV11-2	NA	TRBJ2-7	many	TGTGCCAGCAGCTCTCAGGGCGGCGAGCAGTACTTC	CASSSQGGEQYF
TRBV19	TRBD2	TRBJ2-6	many	TGTGCCAGTAGTGACCGACTAGCGGGATTCTCTGGGGCCAACGTCCTGACTTTC	CASSDRLAGFSGANVLTF
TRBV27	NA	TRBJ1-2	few	TGTGCCAGCAGCCCTTGGGACACCAACTATGGCTACACCTTC	CASSPWDTNYGYTF
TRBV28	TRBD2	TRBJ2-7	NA	TGTGCCAGCAGTGGCGGGACTATCTACGATCAGTACTTC	CASSGGTIYDQYF
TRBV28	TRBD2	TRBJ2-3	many	TGTGCCAGCAGCCGACTAGCGGAGACCACAGATACGCAGTATTTT	CASSRLAETTDTQYF
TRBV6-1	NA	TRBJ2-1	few	TGTGCCAGCAGTTCTGACAGGTTTCAAAGCAATGAGCAGTTCTTC	CASSSDRFQSNEQFF
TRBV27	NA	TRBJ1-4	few	TGTGCCAGCAGTCGGTCCCGGGACTCGAATGAAAAACTGTTTTTT	CASSRSRDSNEKLFF
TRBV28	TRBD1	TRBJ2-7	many	TGTGCCAGCAGTTCGACTGGGACAGAACTATACGAGCAGTACTTC	CASSSTGTELYEQYF
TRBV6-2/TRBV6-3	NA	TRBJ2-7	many	TGTGCCAGCAATGAGACACCGACGAGCTCCTACGAGCAGTACTTC	CASNETPTSSYEQYF
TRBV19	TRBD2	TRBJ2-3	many	TGTGCCAGTAGTATCCCACCCTCCGTAGCGGGAGATACGCAGTATTTT	CASSIPPSVAGDTQYF
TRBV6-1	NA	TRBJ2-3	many	TGTGCCAGCAGGAATCCGGCAGATACGCAGTATTTT	CASRNPADTQYF
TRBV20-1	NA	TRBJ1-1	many	TGCAGTGCTAGAGATTTGGGCAGGGGATGGACTGAAGCTTTCTTT	CSARDLGRGWTEAFF
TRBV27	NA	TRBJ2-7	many	TGTGCCAGCAGTTTCTTCCCCCCCGGGACAAAGGGCTACGAGCAGTACTTC	CASSFFPPGTKGYEQYF
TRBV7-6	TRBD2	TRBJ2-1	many	TGTGCCAGCAGCTTAGGGGAGACTAGCCATGAGCAGTTCTTC	CASSLGETSHEQFF
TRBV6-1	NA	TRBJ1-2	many	TGTGCCAGCAGACGGCGGACCGCATCCCCCTTCACCTTC	CASRRRTASPFTF
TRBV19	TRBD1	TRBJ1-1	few	TGTGCCAGTACCTCGGACAGGGTAGGCACTGAAGCTTTCTTT	CASTSDRVGTEAFF
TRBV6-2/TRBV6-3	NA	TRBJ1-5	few	TGTGCCAGCACCCCCCTCGGGCAGGGGAACCCCCAGCATTTT	CASTPLGQGNPQHF
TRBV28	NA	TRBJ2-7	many	TGTGCCAGCAGTTCCCGACCCTACGAGCAGTACTTC	CASSSRPYEQYF
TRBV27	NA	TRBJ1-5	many	TGTGCCAGCAACTATCCGGGGGCTGCCTTGAATCAGCCCCAGCATTTT	CASNYPGAALNQPQHF
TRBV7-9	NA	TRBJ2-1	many	TGTGCCAGCAGCTTAGCTGTACTACTCAATGAGCAGTTCTTC	CASSLAVLLNEQFF
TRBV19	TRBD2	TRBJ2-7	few	TGTGCCAGTAGTATTGCGGGACTAGGGACCTACGAGCAGTACTTC	CASSIAGLGTYEQYF
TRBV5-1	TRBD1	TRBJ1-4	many	TGCGCCAGCAGCCCGGGGGACAGGGGCGAAAAACTGTTTTTT	CASSPGDRGEKLFF